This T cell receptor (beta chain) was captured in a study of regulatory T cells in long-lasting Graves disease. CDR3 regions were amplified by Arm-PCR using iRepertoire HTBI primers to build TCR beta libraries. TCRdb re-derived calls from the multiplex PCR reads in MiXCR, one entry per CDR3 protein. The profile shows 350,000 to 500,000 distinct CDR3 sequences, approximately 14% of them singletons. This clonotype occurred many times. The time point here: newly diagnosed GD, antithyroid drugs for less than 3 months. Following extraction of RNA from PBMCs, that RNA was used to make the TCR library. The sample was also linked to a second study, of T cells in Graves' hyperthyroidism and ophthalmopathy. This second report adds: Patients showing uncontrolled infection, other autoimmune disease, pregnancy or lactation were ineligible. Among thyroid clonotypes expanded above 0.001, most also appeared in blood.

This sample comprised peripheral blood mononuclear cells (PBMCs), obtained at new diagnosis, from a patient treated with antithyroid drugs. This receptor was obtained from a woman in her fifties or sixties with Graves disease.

DNA for the CDR3: TGTGCCAGCAGCGGTTTAGAGAGACTAGCGGGAAATGAGCAGTTCTTC. Its protein product is CASSGLERLAGNEQFF. V and J are TRBV7-9 and TRBJ2-1; 11 bases fit TRBD2. Trimming removed 5 bases from V and 7 bases from J; junction bases left unmatched: 10. This CDR3 contains 16 residues. Germline-derived CDR1 and CDR2 are SEHNR and FQNEAQ (reference sequence).